This T cell receptor (beta chain) came from a study of cytomegalovirus exposure and HLA in healthy donors. Study-level results: An ancestry cluster, one associated with Asian ancestry, reportedly showed fewer N-insertions than the roughly 670-donor mean in a later analysis. Three CMV-associated chains proved CMV antigen-specific in vitro.

Notes on this clone: Its target is unknown.

Unmatched junction bases numbered 16, after V lost 3 bases and J lost 6 bases. The CDR3 has 17 residues. The germline V gene encodes CDR1 KGHSH and CDR2 LQKENI. Primers for the PCR totalled 60 Vbeta and 13 Jbeta. The method was immunoSEQ multiplex PCR; TCRdb's version includes in-frame clones alone and lacks a portion of them. This sample has 85,000 to 120,000 clones, with about 60% found just once. The sample was PBMCs. This TCR was sampled from a human donor in good health. This chain joins TRBV18 and TRBJ1-2, with 7 nucleotides matching TRBD1. CDR3 in amino acids: CASSPLAGQEENHGYTF. The CDR3 DNA sequence: TGTGCCAGCTCACCCTTAGCCGGACAGGAGGAAAATCATGGCTACACCTTC.